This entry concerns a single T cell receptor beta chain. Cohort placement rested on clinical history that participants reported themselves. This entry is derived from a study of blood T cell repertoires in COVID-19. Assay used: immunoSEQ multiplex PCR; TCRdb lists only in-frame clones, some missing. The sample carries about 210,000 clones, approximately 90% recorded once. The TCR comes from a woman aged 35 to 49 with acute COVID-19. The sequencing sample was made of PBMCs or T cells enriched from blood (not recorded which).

The CDR3 sequence: CASSGTGGYGYTF. CDR3 bases: TGTGCCAGCAGCGGGACAGGGGGATATGGCTACACCTTC. The rearrangement links TRBV9 to TRBJ1-2; 10 bases match TRBD1. From germline, CDR1 is SGDLS and CDR2 YYNGEE. Trimming removed 3 bases from V and 5 bases from J; junction bases left unmatched: 1. This CDR3 is built from 13 residues.